The 2 T cell receptor beta chains below were found in one sample sequenced in a study of T-cell memory formation after mild COVID-19. TCRdb recomputed calls from the 5' RACE reads with MiXCR, one row per CDR3 protein. The repertoire includes roughly 180,000 distinct CDR3 sequences, less than 20% of them detected once, and around 3.9% sits in the top ten. The sample comprised PBMCs or a T cell subset sorted from them (not recorded which). The receptors come from a man aged 18 to 35 who had mild COVID-19 (a few samples of this study predate the infection). Cell type and time point are not known.

This chain joins TRBV6-2 or TRBV6-3 and TRBJ1-5; tentatively, D is TRBD1 (5 bases). Germline CDR1 MNHEY, CDR2 SVGEGT. The CDR3 runs 16 residues. V dropped 1 base and J dropped 4 bases, with 14 bases sitting between them. The CDR3 protein is CASSYWGRVLNQPQHF. The DNA of the CDR3 is TGTGCCAGCAGTTACTGGGGCAGGGTCTTGAATCAGCCCCAGCATTTT.

In its sample, this clonotype was seen many times. The chain links TRBV12-3 or TRBV12-4 to TRBJ1-2; no reliable D call. The CDR3 loop spans 13 amino acids. V was shortened by 3 bases and J by 4 bases, with 9 bases between the two germline ends. This CDR3 is CASSFRPSYGYTF. CDR3 bases: TGTGCCAGCAGTTTTCGACCGAGCTATGGCTACACCTTC.